A selection of T cell receptor beta chains follows, all from one sample in a study. TCRdb ran MiXCR on the 5' RACE reads and lists one entry per CDR3 protein. Among some 180 distinct CDR3 sequences listed, roughly a third were seen once. Input material: central memory T cells from blood PBMCs. Receptors were obtained from a male donor with HIV. The CDR3 runs from the conserved cysteine through the conserved F or W. Each record gives: J gene, V gene, clone size, D gene, CDR3 length, CDR3 protein, CDR3 DNA. A D gene is named only where the DNA matches it firmly. Rows may omit the clone size; those that give it use once, few, many or a size class.

j_call: TRBJ2-2; v_call: TRBV6-1; clone_size: few; d_call: TRBD1; cdr3_length: 17; cdr3_aa: CASSERWQGANTGELFF; cdr3_nt: TGTGCCAGCAGTGAAAGATGGCAGGGGGCGAACACCGGGGAGCTGTTTTTT
j_call: TRBJ2-5; v_call: TRBV6-2/TRBV6-3; clone_size: .; d_call: .; cdr3_length: 13; cdr3_aa: CASSYGKQETQYF; cdr3_nt: TGTGCCAGCAGTTACGGGAAGCAAGAGACCCAGTACTTC
j_call: TRBJ1-6; v_call: TRBV6-1; clone_size: .; d_call: .; cdr3_length: 16; cdr3_aa: CASQPRGAPYNSPLHF; cdr3_nt: TGTGCCAGCCAACCTAGGGGGGCTCCCTATAATTCACCCCTCCACTTT
j_call: TRBJ1-6; v_call: TRBV5-6; clone_size: .; d_call: TRBD1; cdr3_length: 15; cdr3_aa: CASSLTGTGVSPLHF; cdr3_nt: TGTGCCAGCAGTTTAACCGGGACAGGGGTTTCACCCCTCCACTTT
j_call: TRBJ1-6; v_call: TRBV10-1; clone_size: hyperexpanded; d_call: TRBD1; cdr3_length: 15; cdr3_aa: CASSRGTVGNSPLHF; cdr3_nt: TGCGCCAGCAGTCGGGGGACAGTGGGTAATTCACCCCTCCACTTT
j_call: TRBJ2-2; v_call: TRBV4-2; clone_size: .; d_call: .; cdr3_length: 16; cdr3_aa: CASSQDVAGEFGELFF; cdr3_nt: TGTGCCAGCAGCCAAGATGTGGCAGGGGAGTTCGGGGAGCTGTTTTTT
j_call: TRBJ2-3; v_call: TRBV20-1; clone_size: hyperexpanded; d_call: .; cdr3_length: 15; cdr3_aa: CSAREPTPGSSMQYF; cdr3_nt: TGCAGTGCTAGAGAACCAACCCCCGGGTCGAGTATGCAGTATTTT
j_call: TRBJ2-5; v_call: TRBV29-1; clone_size: .; d_call: .; cdr3_length: 13; cdr3_aa: CSVEFGIQETQYF; cdr3_nt: TGCAGCGTTGAGTTCGGGATTCAAGAGACCCAGTACTTC
j_call: TRBJ1-2; v_call: TRBV12-5; clone_size: .; d_call: TRBD1; cdr3_length: 19; cdr3_aa: CASGFPPTGGSFRFYGYTF; cdr3_nt: TGTGCTAGTGGTTTTCCTCCCACAGGGGGGTCATTCAGGTTTTATGGCTACACCTTC
j_call: TRBJ1-5; v_call: TRBV6-1; clone_size: .; d_call: .; cdr3_length: 11; cdr3_aa: CASSESQPQHF; cdr3_nt: TGTGCCAGCAGTGAAAGTCAGCCCCAGCATTTT
j_call: TRBJ1-2; v_call: TRBV7-2; clone_size: .; d_call: .; cdr3_length: 14; cdr3_aa: CASSLGSANYGYTF; cdr3_nt: TGTGCCAGCAGCTTGGGATCTGCTAACTATGGCTACACCTTC
j_call: TRBJ2-3; v_call: TRBV5-1; clone_size: .; d_call: .; cdr3_length: 17; cdr3_aa: CASSMEQSPASTDTQYF; cdr3_nt: TGCGCCAGCAGCATGGAACAGTCTCCCGCTAGCACAGATACGCAGTATTTT